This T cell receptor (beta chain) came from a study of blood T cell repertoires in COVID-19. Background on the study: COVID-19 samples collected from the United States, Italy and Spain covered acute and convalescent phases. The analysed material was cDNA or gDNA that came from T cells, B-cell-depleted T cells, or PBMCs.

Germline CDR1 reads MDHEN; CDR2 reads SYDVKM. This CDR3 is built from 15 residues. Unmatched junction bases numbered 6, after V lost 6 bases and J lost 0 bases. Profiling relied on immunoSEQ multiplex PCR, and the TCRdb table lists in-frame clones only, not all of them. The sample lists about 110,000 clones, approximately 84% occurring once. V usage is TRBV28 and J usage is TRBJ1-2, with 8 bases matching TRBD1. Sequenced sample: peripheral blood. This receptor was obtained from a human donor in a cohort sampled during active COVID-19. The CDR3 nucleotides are TGTGCCAGCAGAGGGACAGGCACACCTAACTATGGCTACACCTTC. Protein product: CASRGTGTPNYGYTF.